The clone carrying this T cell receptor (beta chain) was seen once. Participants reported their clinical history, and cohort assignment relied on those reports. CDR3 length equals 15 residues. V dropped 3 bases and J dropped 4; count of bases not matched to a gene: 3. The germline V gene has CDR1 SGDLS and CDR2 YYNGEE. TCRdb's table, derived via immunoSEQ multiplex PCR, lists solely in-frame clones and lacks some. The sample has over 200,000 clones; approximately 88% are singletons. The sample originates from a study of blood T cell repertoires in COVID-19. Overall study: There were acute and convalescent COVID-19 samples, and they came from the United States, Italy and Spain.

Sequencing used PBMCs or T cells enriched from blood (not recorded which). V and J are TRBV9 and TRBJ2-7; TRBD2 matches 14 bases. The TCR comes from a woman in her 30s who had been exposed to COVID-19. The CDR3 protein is CASSAGTSGRYEQYF. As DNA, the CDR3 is TGTGCCAGCAGCGCGGGGACTAGCGGGAGATACGAGCAGTACTTC.